These 4 T cell receptor beta chains share one sample of origin, sequenced in a study of CD8 T cell repertoires and HIV-1 epitope variants. Their cognate antigens are unknown. Some clones are missing from TCRdb's copy, which holds only in-frame ones; the method was immunoSEQ multiplex PCR. The repertoire holds about 5,700 clones, with around 60% as singletons. Material for sequencing was cultured CD8+ T cells derived from PBMCs. These receptors came from a male donor with HIV.

The chain recombines TRBV7-9 with TRBJ2-7; 9 positions agree with TRBD2. The CDR3 is 14 residues long. Germline values: CDR1 SEHNR, CDR2 FQNEAQ (reference sequence). The V segment lost 4 bases and the J segment 3 bases; nucleotides outside the gene matches: 4. The CDR3 DNA reads TGTGCCAGCAGCTGGGCTAGCGGGAACTACGAGCAGTACTTC. Its protein is CASSWASGNYEQYF.

The chain employs TRBV6-1 and TRBJ2-7, with no clear D. CDR3 size: 14 residues. Germline loops: CDR1 MNHNS, CDR2 SASEGT. Trimming removed 5 bases at V and 3 bases at J, with 14 bases between. Here the CDR3 reads CASSNKILNYEQYF. The CDR3 DNA is TGTGCCAGCAGTAACAAAATATTAAACTACGAGCAGTACTTC.

The chain employs TRBV29-1 and TRBJ1-1, with D uncertain. Germline V CDR1 and CDR2: SQVTM, ANQGSEA. The V and J ends lost 4 bases and 4 bases respectively, with 7 bases between them. The CDR3 contains 11 residues. The CDR3 DNA is TGCAGCGTTGGGGTGTTCACTGAAGCTTTCTTT. Translated: CSVGVFTEAFF. The full variable domain, rest sourced from reference TRBV29-1 and TRBJ1-1, is SAVISQKPSRDICQRGTSLTIQCQVDSQVTMMFWYRQQPGQSLTLIATANQGSEATYESGFVIDKFPISRPNLTFSTLTVSNMSPEDSSIYLCSVGVFTEAFFGQGTRLTVV.

The genes are TRBV5-6 and TRBJ2-7; 8 bases line up with TRBD1. With V trimmed by 5 bases and J by 6 bases, 7 bases remained unmatched. This CDR3 contains 13 residues. Germline V lookup: CDR1 SGHDT, CDR2 YYEEEE. As DNA, the CDR3 is TGTGCCAGCAGTTGGACAGGGAGTGGCGAGCAGTACTTC. Protein: CASSWTGSGEQYF. Using reference TRBV5-6 and TRBJ2-7 for the parts outside the CDR3, the full variable domain is DAGVTQSPTHLIKTRGQQVTLRCSPKSGHDTVSWYQQALGQGPQFIFQYYEEEERQRGNFPDRFSGHQFPNYSSELNVNALLLGDSALYLCASSWTGSGEQYFGPGTRLTVT.